This T cell receptor (beta chain) was identified in a study of CD8 T cells in Susac syndrome. Whole-study results and caveats: The study conceded that its TCR sequencing and HLA analysis involved relatively few individuals.

It was treatment-naive patients with stable or active relapsing-remitting disease who made up the multiple sclerosis controls. V lost 0 bases, J lost 2 bases, and 13 bases lay in between. Germline assignment: CDR1 SGHDN and CDR2 FVKESK. This CDR3 comprises 16 residues. Remarks on this clonotype: Its antigen remains unidentified.

RNA was extracted with the RNeasy kit, and a quantity of about 0.45 to 1 ug was reverse transcribed using random hexamers. Multiplex PCR with immunoSEQ amplified the TCR beta CDR3 across 54 Vbeta and 13 Jbeta. TCRdb reprocessed the immunoSEQ multiplex PCR reads with MiXCR, giving one entry per CDR3 protein. The table has some 260,000 distinct CDR3 sequences, over 85% seen once. This TCR came from a human donor with multiple sclerosis. The sample taken for sequencing was CD4+ T cells from PBMCs. The rearrangement links TRBV14 to TRBJ1-1; D not certain. The CDR3 nucleotides are TGTGCCAGCAGCCAAGACCCAGCCGCGCGCAACACTGAAGCTTTCTTT. This sequence encodes CASSQDPAARNTEAFF.